The sequence of this T cell receptor (beta chain) was determined in a study of CD8+CD57+ T cells in acquired aplastic anemia. J gave up 4 bases and V 7 bases, and 5 bases lay outside the gene matches. CDR3 length: 13 residues. CDR1 SGHVS and CDR2 FNYEAQ come from the germline V gene. Both TCR beta VDJ combination and CDR3 sequence profiling were carried out. Genomic DNA was the template for this profiling. TCRdb reprocessed the reads with MiXCR, giving one entry per CDR3 protein. In the table there are 150,000 to 200,000 distinct CDR3 sequences, 40% to 50% of which are singletons. All sequencing subjects had displayed CD8+CD57+ cell expansion on flow cytometry.

The sequencing input was sorted CD4+, CD8+, or CD8+CD57+ T cells (not recorded which) from PBMCs. This clonotype originated in a human donor with aplastic anemia. The gene calls are TRBV7-6 and TRBJ2-5, with 8 bases that match TRBD2. CDR3 amino acids: CASTPAGGETQYF. CDR3 DNA sequence: TGTGCCAGCACCCCGGCGGGGGGAGAGACCCAGTACTTC. The whole variable domain, remainder taken from reference TRBV7-6 and TRBJ2-5, is GAGVSQSPRYKVTKRGQDVALRCDPISGHVSLYWYRQALGQGPEFLTYFNYEAQQDKSGLPNDRFSAERPEGSISTLTIQRTEQRDSAMYRCASTPAGGETQYFGPGTRLLVL.